This TCR beta chain was identified in a study of identical twins. There are 16 residues in the CDR3. V was cut by 6 bases and J by 1 base, with 16 bases left in between. Study results and caveats: The study found that models underestimated out-of-frame TCR alpha sharing in monozygotic twins. Its conclusions, products of cross-sectional statistical analysis, did not come from following the same donors. High-abundance cord blood beta clonotypes had fewer insertions; memory repertoires showed none.

TCRdb analysed the 5' RACE reads with MiXCR anew, one entry per CDR3 protein. The sample contains about 720,000 distinct CDR3 sequences, more than 6.5% of which appear only once. This clonotype was seen many times. Its specificity is unknown. These data were also filed under a second study, of yellow fever vaccine responses in identical twins.

The chain couples TRBV12-3 or TRBV12-4 to TRBJ2-1; maybe TRBD2 (6 bases). This receptor was taken from a woman in her late teens or twenties in good health. The sample taken for sequencing was PBMCs. CDR3 protein: CASSGPGLHSYNEQFF. In DNA, the CDR3 is TGTGCCAGCAGCGGACCGGGACTTCATTCCTACAATGAGCAGTTCTTC.